This TCR beta chain derives from a study of blood T cell repertoires in COVID-19. Study overall: Both acute and convalescent COVID-19 samples were obtained from the United States, Italy and Spain. PBMCs, B-cell-depleted T cells, or T cells provided the cDNA or gDNA that made up the material.

How the authors handled the data: Reference gene primer amplification gave nucleated cell count estimates. Method: immunoSEQ multiplex PCR; TCRdb's copy keeps in-frame clones and lacks some. That table furnishes V, J and clone size, whereas the DNA furnished D and trimming. The sample holds around 260,000 clones; approximately 91% are singletons and the top ten take approximately 0.7%. The CDR3 has 17 residues. Germline-derived CDR1 and CDR2 are MNHEY and SMNVEV (reference sequence). V was pared by 6 bases and J by 0 bases, with 14 bases of the junction left unmatched. This clonotype originated in a human donor in a cohort sampled during active COVID-19. The V and J genes are TRBV27 and TRBJ2-7, with TRBD2 identical over 7 bases. Sequencing was done on a sample of peripheral blood. CDR3 DNA sequence: TGTGCCAGCAGCCCGGGGGGATTTCTGGGAATCTCCTACGAGCAGTACTTC. It yields the protein CASSPGGFLGISYEQYF.